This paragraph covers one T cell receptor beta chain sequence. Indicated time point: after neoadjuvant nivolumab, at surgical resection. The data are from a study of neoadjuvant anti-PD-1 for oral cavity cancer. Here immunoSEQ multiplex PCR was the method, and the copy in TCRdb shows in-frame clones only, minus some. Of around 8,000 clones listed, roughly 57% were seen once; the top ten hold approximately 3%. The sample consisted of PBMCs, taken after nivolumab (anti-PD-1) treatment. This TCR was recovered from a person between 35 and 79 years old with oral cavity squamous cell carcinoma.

DNA of the CDR3: TGCGCCAGCAGCCAGAGGACAGGGGGCTTCGCTAATGAAAAACTGTTTTTT. This translates into CASSQRTGGFANEKLFF. The genes are TRBV5-1 and TRBJ1-4, with TRBD1 matching over 11 bases. The germline V gene encodes CDR1 SGHRS and CDR2 YFSETQ. V gave up 4 bases and J gave up 3 bases; unmatched junction bases: 8. This CDR3 comprises 17 residues.